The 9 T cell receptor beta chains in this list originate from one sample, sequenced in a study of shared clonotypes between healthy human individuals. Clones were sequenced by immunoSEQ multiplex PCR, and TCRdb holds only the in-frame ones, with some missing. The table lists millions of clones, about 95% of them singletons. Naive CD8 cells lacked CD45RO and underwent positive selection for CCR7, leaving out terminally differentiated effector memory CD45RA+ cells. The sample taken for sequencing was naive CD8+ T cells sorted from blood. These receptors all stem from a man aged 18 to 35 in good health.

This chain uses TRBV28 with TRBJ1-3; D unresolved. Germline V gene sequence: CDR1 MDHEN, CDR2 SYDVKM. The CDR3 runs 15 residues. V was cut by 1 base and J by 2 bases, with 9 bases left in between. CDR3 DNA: TGTGCCAGCAGTTTATTTCTCGGGCCTGGAAACACCATATATTTT. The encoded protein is CASSLFLGPGNTIYF.

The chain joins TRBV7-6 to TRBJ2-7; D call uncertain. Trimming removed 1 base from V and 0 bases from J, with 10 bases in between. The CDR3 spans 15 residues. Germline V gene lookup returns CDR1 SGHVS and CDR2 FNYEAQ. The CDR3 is CASSLEGYGSYEQYF. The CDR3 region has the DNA TGTGCCAGCAGCTTAGAAGGATACGGCTCCTACGAGCAGTACTTC.

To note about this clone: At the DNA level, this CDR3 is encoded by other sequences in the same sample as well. The CDR3 sequence: CASSKQGAGNTIYF. DNA of the CDR3: TGTGCCAGCAGCAAACAGGGTGCTGGAAACACCATATATTTT. The J gene is TRBJ1-3, the V gene TRBV7-8, with TRBD1 as a possible D gene (6 bases). The CDR3 contains 14 residues. V shed 5 bases and J shed 2 bases, with 10 bases lying between them. Germline V gene data show CDR1 as SGHVS and CDR2 as FQNEAQ.

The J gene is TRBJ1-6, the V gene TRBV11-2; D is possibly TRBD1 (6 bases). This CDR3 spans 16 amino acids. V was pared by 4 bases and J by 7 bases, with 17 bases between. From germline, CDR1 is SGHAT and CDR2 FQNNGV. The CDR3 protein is CASSWGAGRENSPLHF. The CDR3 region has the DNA TGTGCCAGCAGCTGGGGGGCGGGCCGAGAGAATTCACCCCTCCACTTT. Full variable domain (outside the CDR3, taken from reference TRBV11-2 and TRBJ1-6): EAGVAQSPRYKIIEKRQSVAFWCNPISGHATLYWYQQILGQGPKLLIQFQNNGVVDDSQLPKDRFSAERLKGVDSTLKIQPAKLEDSAVYLCASSWGAGRENSPLHFGNGTRLTVT.

CDR3 protein: CASSQDWSTGEGNEQFF. DNA of the CDR3: TGCGCCAGCAGCCAAGATTGGAGTACCGGGGAGGGCAATGAGCAGTTCTTC. The chain is built from TRBV4-3 and TRBJ2-1; TRBD2 aligns across 7 bases. With 0 bases clipped from V and 6 bases from J, the junction kept 11 bases outside the gene matches. Germline CDR1 and CDR2: LGHNA and YSLEER. The CDR3 contains 17 residues.

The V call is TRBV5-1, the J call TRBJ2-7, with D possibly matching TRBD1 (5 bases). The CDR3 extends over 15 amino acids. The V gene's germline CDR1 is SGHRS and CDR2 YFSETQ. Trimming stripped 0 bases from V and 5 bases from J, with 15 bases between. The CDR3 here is CASSLVIAGLDEQYF. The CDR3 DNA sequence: TGCGCCAGCAGCTTGGTGATTGCAGGGTTAGACGAGCAGTACTTC.

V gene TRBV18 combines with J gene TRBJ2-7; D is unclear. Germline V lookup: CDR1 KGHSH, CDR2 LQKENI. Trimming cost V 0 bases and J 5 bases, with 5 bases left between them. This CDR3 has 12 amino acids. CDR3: CASSPPWDEQYF. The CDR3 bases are TGTGCCAGCTCACCACCGTGGGACGAGCAGTACTTC.

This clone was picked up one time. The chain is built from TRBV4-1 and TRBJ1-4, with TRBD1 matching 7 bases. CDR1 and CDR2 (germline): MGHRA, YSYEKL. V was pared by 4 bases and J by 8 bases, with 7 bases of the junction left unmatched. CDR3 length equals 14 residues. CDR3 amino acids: CASSPGGVGEKLFF. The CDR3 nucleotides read TGCGCCAGCAGCCCAGGGGGGGTTGGGGAAAAACTGTTTTTT.

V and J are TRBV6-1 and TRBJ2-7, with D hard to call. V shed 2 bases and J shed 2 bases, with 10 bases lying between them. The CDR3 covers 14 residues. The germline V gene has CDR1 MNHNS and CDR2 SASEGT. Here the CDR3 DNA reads TGTGCCAGCAGTGAAATCGAGTCGACCTACGAGCAGTACTTC. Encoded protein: CASSEIESTYEQYF.